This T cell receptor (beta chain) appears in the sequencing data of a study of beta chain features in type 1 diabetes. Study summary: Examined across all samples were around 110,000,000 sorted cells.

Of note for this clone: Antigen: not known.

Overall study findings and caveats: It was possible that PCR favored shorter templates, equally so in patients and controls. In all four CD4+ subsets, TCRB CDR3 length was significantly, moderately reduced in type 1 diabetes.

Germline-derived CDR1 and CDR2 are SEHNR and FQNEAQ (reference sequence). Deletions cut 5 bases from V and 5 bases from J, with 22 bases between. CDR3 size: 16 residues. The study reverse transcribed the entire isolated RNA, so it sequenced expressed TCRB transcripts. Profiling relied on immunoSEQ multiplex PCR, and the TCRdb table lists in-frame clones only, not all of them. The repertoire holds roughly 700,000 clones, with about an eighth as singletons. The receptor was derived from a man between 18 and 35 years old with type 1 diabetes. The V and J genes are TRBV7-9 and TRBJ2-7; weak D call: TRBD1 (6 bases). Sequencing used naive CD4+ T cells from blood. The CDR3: CASSVNRVGAPNEQYF. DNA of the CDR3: TGTGCCAGCAGCGTCAACAGGGTGGGGGCGCCTAACGAGCAGTACTTC.